This entry lists 5 T cell receptor beta chains sequenced from one sample in a study of T cell changes during pregnancy in multiple sclerosis. Data came from immunoSEQ multiplex PCR; TCRdb stores just in-frame clones and leaves some out. The sample holds tens of thousands of clones, roughly 92% seen once. The sample here was peripheral blood, taken in the first trimester of pregnancy. The receptors stem from a female donor with multiple sclerosis, enrolled in a pregnancy study.

The chain uses TRBV9 and TRBJ2-5, with TRBD1 matching 7 bases. The germline gives CDR1 SGDLS, CDR2 YYNGEE. The J segment lost 1 base and the V segment lost 5 bases, leaving 5 bases of the junction unmatched. The CDR3 contains 14 residues. The chain's CDR3 is CASSDGTAQETQYF. The CDR3 DNA follows: TGTGCCAGCAGTGACGGGACAGCCCAAGAGACCCAGTACTTC. The whole variable domain, remainder taken from reference TRBV9 and TRBJ2-5, is DSGVTQTPKHLITATGQRVTLRCSPRSGDLSVYWYQQSLDQGLQFLIQYYNGEERAKGNILERFSAQQFPDLHSELNLSSLELGDSALYFCASSDGTAQETQYFGPGTRLLVL.

This clone is a singleton in its sample. The chain combines TRBV30 with TRBJ2-1, with a tentative D call TRBD2 (7 bases). CDR3 length: 12 residues. V was shortened by 3 bases and J by 8 bases, with 11 bases between the two germline ends. CDR1 is GTSNPN, CDR2 SVGIG, per germline (reference sequence). For the CDR3, the DNA is TGTGCCTGGAGCCGGCGGGGGCATGAGCAGTTCTTC. Translation gives CAWSRRGHEQFF. Drawing the rest from reference TRBV30 and TRBJ2-1, the complete variable domain is SQTIHQWPATLVQPVGSPLSLECTVEGTSNPNLYWYRQAAGRGLQLLFYSVGIGQISSEVPQNLSASRPQDRQFILSSKKLLLSDSGFYLCAWSRRGHEQFFGPGTRLTVL.

The chain employs TRBV12-5 and TRBJ2-3; D gene ambiguous. This CDR3 has 13 amino acids. Trimming shortened V by 5 bases and J by 0 bases, and 6 bases separated the two germline ends. In germline, CDR1 is LGHNT, CDR2 FRNRAP. This chain's CDR3 is CASGPSSTDTQYF. CDR3 bases: TGTGCTAGTGGTCCCTCTAGCACAGATACGCAGTATTTT.

V and J are TRBV9 and TRBJ2-7; TRBD2 matches at 9 bases. V lost 3 bases to trimming and J lost 1 base; unmatched junction nucleotides: 2. The germline gives CDR1 SGDLS, CDR2 YYNGEE. The CDR3 runs 14 residues. The CDR3 reads CASSGLAASYEQYF. The CDR3 coding sequence is TGTGCCAGCAGCGGACTAGCGGCTTCCTACGAGCAGTACTTC. Combining the CDR3 with reference TRBV9 and TRBJ2-7 gives the whole variable domain DSGVTQTPKHLITATGQRVTLRCSPRSGDLSVYWYQQSLDQGLQFLIQYYNGEERAKGNILERFSAQQFPDLHSELNLSSLELGDSALYFCASSGLAASYEQYFGPGTRLTVT.

J is TRBJ2-5 and V is TRBV4-1; 9 nucleotides match TRBD2. CDR1 is MGHRA, CDR2 YSYEKL, per germline. CDR3 length: 15 residues. Trimming cost V 3 bases and J 4 bases; bases outside gene matches: 6. CDR3 DNA sequence: TGCGCCAGCAGCCAGATTAGCGGGGGCAGAGAGACCCAGTACTTC. Encoded protein: CASSQISGGRETQYF.